This is a list of T cell receptor beta chains from one sample in a study of blood T cell repertoires in COVID-19. The method was immunoSEQ multiplex PCR; TCRdb's version includes in-frame clones alone and lacks a portion of them. The sample holds approximately 120,000 clones, around four fifths seen once. The source material was peripheral blood. These receptors came from a human donor in a cohort sampled during active COVID-19. Each CDR3 is given with its conserved first and last residue. D genes are given only for firm matches. Size is stated for part of the rows, as once, few or many counts, or as a class when the clone is expanded.

>TRBV9|-|18|TRBJ2-5|-
TGTGCCAGCAGCGTAGGGCTTCGGGGGGCCCTGAGGGGAGAGACCCAGTACTTC
CASSVGLRGALRGETQYF
>TRBV4-1|-|17|TRBJ1-2|-
TGCGCCAGCAGCCAAGATAAGGGTTTGAGGATGGGAGATGGCTACACCTTC
CASSQDKGLRMGDGYTF
>TRBV5-1|-|14|TRBJ2-5|-
TGCGCCAGCAGCTTGTACAGGGAGCAAGAGACCCAGTACTTC
CASSLYREQETQYF
>TRBV19|-|17|TRBJ1-6|TRBD1
TGTGCCAGTAGTATTGGGACAGGGGCCTCCTATAATTCACCCCTCCACTTT
CASSIGTGASYNSPLHF
>TRBV9|-|14|TRBJ1-4|-
TGTGCCAGCAGCGTAGAGGCGGATAATGAAAAACTGTTTTTT
CASSVEADNEKLFF
>TRBV6-5|once|13|TRBJ1-2|-
TGTGCCAGCAGCCCAACAGGGTCCTATGGCTACACCTTC
CASSPTGSYGYTF
>TRBV9|-|13|TRBJ2-1|-
TGTGCCAGCAGCGTGCCGGGTCGGGATGAGCAGTTCTTC
CASSVPGRDEQFF
>TRBV7-2|-|14|TRBJ1-2|TRBD1
TGTGCCAGCAGCCGGACAGGGATTAACTATGGCTACACCTTC
CASSRTGINYGYTF
>TRBV27|-|15|TRBJ2-7|TRBD2
TGTGCCAGCAGTTTATTGGGCGGGAGCTCCTACGAGCAGTACTTC
CASSLLGGSSYEQYF
>TRBV28|-|17|TRBJ2-4|TRBD1
TGTGCCAGCAGGGGCCCCCGGGACAGCATCGCCAAAAACATTCAGTACTTC
CASRGPRDSIAKNIQYF
>TRBV7-3|-|15|TRBJ2-2|TRBD1
TGTGCCAGCAGCTTAACCGGGACAGCGACCGGGGAGCTGTTTTTT
CASSLTGTATGELFF
>TRBV20-1|-|17|TRBJ1-4|TRBD1
TGCAGTGCTAGTCCCACCCCCCGACAGGGAACTAATGAAAAACTGTTTTTT
CSASPTPRQGTNEKLFF
>TRBV3-1/TRBV3-2|-|15|TRBJ2-3|TRBD2
TGTGCCAGCACACCGACCGGGACTAGAGGAGATACGCAGTATTTT
CASTPTGTRGDTQYF
>TRBV19|-|13|TRBJ2-7|-
TGTGCCAGTAGTATACCTACAGGGAACGAGCAGTACTTC
CASSIPTGNEQYF
>TRBV27|-|14|TRBJ2-5|TRBD1
TGTGCCAGCAGCTCCCCGGGACAGGGAGAGACCCAGTACTTC
CASSSPGQGETQYF
>TRBV6-5|-|12|TRBJ2-7|-
TGTGCCAGCAGCCAGGGGCGCTCCGAGCAGTACTTC
CASSQGRSEQYF
>TRBV3-1/TRBV3-2|-|14|TRBJ1-6|TRBD1
TGTGCCAGCAGCCCCAGGACAGGTGGTTCACCCCTCCACTTT
CASSPRTGGSPLHF
>TRBV4-1|-|15|TRBJ1-1|-
TGCGCCAGCAGCCAAACCTATCCCATGAACACTGAAGCTTTCTTT
CASSQTYPMNTEAFF
>TRBV7-8|once|14|TRBJ1-5|-
TGTGCCAGCAGCTTACAGTTTAGCAATCAGCCCCAGCATTTT
CASSLQFSNQPQHF
>TRBV30|-|18|TRBJ2-7|TRBD2
TGTGCCTGGAGCGACCAGGCCCCCGGGGGGATAATCTCCTACGAGCAGTACTTC
CAWSDQAPGGIISYEQYF
>TRBV6-1|-|16|TRBJ1-2|-
TGTGCCAGCAGTGCTTTCTTCCAGGGGCCCCTCTATGGCTACACCTTC
CASSAFFQGPLYGYTF
>TRBV9|-|15|TRBJ1-3|TRBD1
TGTGCCAGCAGCGGGACAGGGGGCGGTGGAAACACCATATATTTT
CASSGTGGGGNTIYF
>TRBV30|once|14|TRBJ2-5|-
TGTGCCTGGAGTACACAGGGATCCCAAGAGACCCAGTACTTC
CAWSTQGSQETQYF
>TRBV5-8|once|15|TRBJ2-2|TRBD2
TGTGCCAGCAGCTCGGGGGGTTCGAACACCGGGGAGCTGTTTTTT
CASSSGGSNTGELFF
>TRBV5-5|-|17|TRBJ2-2|TRBD1
TGTGCCAGCAGCCTAGACAGGGGCAGCGACGTGGGCGGGGAGCTGTTTTTT
CASSLDRGSDVGGELFF
>TRBV9|-|18|TRBJ1-4|-
TGTGCCAGCAGCGGACATAGGGACTCCCGAGGGTCTAATGAAAAACTGTTTTTT
CASSGHRDSRGSNEKLFF
>TRBV6-1|-|16|TRBJ2-7|TRBD1
TGTGCCAGCAGTGAACAGTATCTTGGGACAGGGGGCGAGCAGTACTTC
CASSEQYLGTGGEQYF
>TRBV11-2|few|15|TRBJ2-6|-
TGTGCCAGCAGCTCCCCAGGGTTTGGGGCCAACGTCCTGACTTTC
CASSSPGFGANVLTF
>TRBV5-1|-|18|TRBJ2-3|TRBD2
TGCGCCAGCAGCCGCACTCCGGGTAGCGGGGGGTACACAGATACGCAGTATTTT
CASSRTPGSGGYTDTQYF
>TRBV12-5|-|15|TRBJ1-2|-
TGTGCTAGTGGTTCACGGACAGAACCCGGCTATGGCTACACCTTC
CASGSRTEPGYGYTF
>TRBV11-3|-|11|TRBJ2-2|-
TGTGCCAGCAAGGGGGCCGGGGAGCTGTTTTTT
CASKGAGELFF
>TRBV5-1|-|16|TRBJ2-3|TRBD1
TGCGCCAGCAGCTACGAGGGACAGGGGGCGACAGATACGCAGTATTTT
CASSYEGQGATDTQYF
>TRBV5-4|-|13|TRBJ1-1|TRBD1
TGTGCCAGCAGCCGAGGGGGCTACACTGAAGCTTTCTTT
CASSRGGYTEAFF
>TRBV5-4|-|15|TRBJ2-1|TRBD1
TGTGCCAGCAGCGACGGACAGGGCCCCTACAATGAGCAGTTCTTC
CASSDGQGPYNEQFF
>TRBV21-1|-|14|TRBJ1-4|-
TGTGCCAGCAGCAATCGGGGGAGTAATGAAAAACTGTTTTTT
CASSNRGSNEKLFF
>TRBV7-9|-|14|TRBJ1-4|-
TGTGCCAGCAGCTTTGGCGGGACTAATGAAAAACTGTTTTTT
CASSFGGTNEKLFF
>TRBV3-1/TRBV3-2|-|13|TRBJ1-1|-
TGTGCCAGCAGCCGGGGGGGGAACACTGAAGCTTTCTTT
CASSRGGNTEAFF
>TRBV7-8|-|13|TRBJ2-7|-
TGTGCCAGCAGCTTGGGAGGTGGCTACGAGCAGTACTTC
CASSLGGGYEQYF
>TRBV4-1|once|15|TRBJ2-1|TRBD2
TGCGCCAGCAGTCCGAGCGGGGGGGTGCTCAATGAGCAGTTCTTC
CASSPSGGVLNEQFF
>TRBV30|few|14|TRBJ1-2|-
TGTGCCTGGAGCGTCTGGGGGCTGGACTATGGCTACACCTTC
CAWSVWGLDYGYTF
>TRBV9|few|15|TRBJ2-2|-
TGTGCCAGCAGCGTCAGCGGTGGGATCACCGGGGAGCTGTTTTTT
CASSVSGGITGELFF
>TRBV4-1|-|15|TRBJ1-5|-
TGCGCCAGCAGCCAACAGGGGAGTAGGTATCAGCCCCAGCATTTT
CASSQQGSRYQPQHF
>TRBV15|few|15|TRBJ1-5|TRBD1
TGTGCCACCAGCGAGGGGGGGACAGGGGGCCAGCCCCAGCATTTT
CATSEGGTGGQPQHF
>TRBV2|-|13|TRBJ1-5|-
TGTGCCAGCAGCCAGGACAAGAACCAGCCCCAGCATTTT
CASSQDKNQPQHF
>TRBV7-9|-|14|TRBJ1-2|-
TGTGCCAGCAGCCTCGGGGGGGTGGCATATGGCTACACCTTC
CASSLGGVAYGYTF
>TRBV5-5|-|16|TRBJ2-7|-
TGTGCCAGCAGTAAGACAGGAACAGAGTTCACCTACGAGCAGTACTTC
CASSKTGTEFTYEQYF
>TRBV2|-|13|TRBJ1-5|TRBD1
TGTGCCAGCAGTAGGACAGGAGACCAGCCCCAGCATTTT
CASSRTGDQPQHF
>TRBV5-1|-|12|TRBJ2-7|-
TGCGCCAGCAGAGGAACCCGGGACGAGCAGTACTTC
CASRGTRDEQYF
>TRBV27|-|14|TRBJ2-2|TRBD1
TGTGCCAGCACCAACATCAGGGGGCCCGGGGAGCTGTTTTTT
CASTNIRGPGELFF
>TRBV6-1|-|15|TRBJ1-4|-
TGTGCCAGCAGTGAGGCGGGGATAAATAATGAAAAACTGTTTTTT
CASSEAGINNEKLFF
>TRBV3-1/TRBV3-2|-|16|TRBJ1-2|TRBD1
TGTGCCAGCAGTCCCCTCAGGGGACAGGGTGCCTATGGCTACACCTTC
CASSPLRGQGAYGYTF
>TRBV7-9|-|14|TRBJ1-1|-
TGTGCCAGCAGCTTCCCTAACCTAAACACTGAAGCTTTCTTT
CASSFPNLNTEAFF
>TRBV2|-|15|TRBJ1-2|TRBD1
TGTGCCAGCAGTGAGTCGGGACAGGGGACGGATGGCTACACCTTC
CASSESGQGTDGYTF
>TRBV5-4|many|17|TRBJ1-6|-
TGTGCCAGCAGCTTTAGCGGGGGGTCGGGGTATAATTCACCCCTCCACTTT
CASSFSGGSGYNSPLHF
>TRBV11-3|-|12|TRBJ1-1|-
TGTGCCAGCAGCTTCGGTAACACTGAAGCTTTCTTT
CASSFGNTEAFF